What follows are 32 T cell receptor beta chains derived from one specimen sequenced in a study of blood T cells in healthy people across ages. Using a J-beta primer mix together with a sample-barcoded 5' primer, a second PCR was run for 7 to 11 cycles. TCRdb used MiXCR to reprocess the 5' RACE reads, holding one entry per CDR3 protein. Of about 1.8 million distinct CDR3 sequences listed, around 48% are singletons. The sequencing sample was made of blood. All receptors come from a woman aged 40 to 50 in good health.

V gene TRBV20-1 combines with J gene TRBJ2-7; 8 bases match TRBD1. This CDR3 comprises 14 residues. Germline assignment: CDR1 DFQATT and CDR2 SNEGSKA (reference sequence). Trimming at V came to 6 bases and at J to 4 bases, leaving 11 bases not matched to a gene. CDR3 residues: CSARSGGLAYEQYF. The DNA for the CDR3 is TGCAGTGCGCGGTCAGGGGGCTTGGCGTACGAGCAGTACTTC.

The J gene is TRBJ1-1, the V gene TRBV20-1, with 7 nucleotides matching TRBD1. The CDR3 extends over 13 amino acids. With 6 bases clipped from V and 8 bases from J, the junction kept 12 bases outside the gene matches. From germline, CDR1 is DFQATT and CDR2 SNEGSKA (reference sequence). The CDR3 loop reads CSAYPGQSIEAFF. CDR3 in DNA: TGCAGTGCATACCCGGGACAGAGCATCGAAGCTTTCTTT.

The chain uses TRBV29-1 and TRBJ1-2; TRBD1 might be the D (5 bases). CDR1 SQVTM and CDR2 ANQGSEA come from the germline V gene. This CDR3 comprises 13 residues. V was pared by 4 bases and J by 5 bases, with 14 bases between. For the CDR3, the DNA is TGCAGCGTTGTTCTCCACGGGGGATATGGCTACACCTTC. This codes for CSVVLHGGYGYTF.

The genes are TRBV20-1 and TRBJ1-1; 8 nucleotides align to TRBD1. Unmatched junction bases numbered 11, after V lost 3 bases and J lost 8 bases. This CDR3 has 14 amino acids. Germline assignment: CDR1 DFQATT and CDR2 SNEGSKA (reference sequence). CDR3 DNA sequence: TGCAGTGCTAGGGACAGGGAGCGAGTCCGAGAAGCTTTCTTT. It yields the protein CSARDRERVREAFF.

The rearrangement joins TRBV4-3 to TRBJ2-1; maybe TRBD1 (6 bases). The CDR3 has 15 residues. Germline assignment: CDR1 LGHNA and CDR2 YSLEER. The V end lost 1 base, the J end lost 2 bases, and 9 bases lay between the germline ends. The CDR3 loop is CASSQVTGPYNEQFF. The CDR3 coding sequence is TGCGCCAGCAGCCAAGTTACAGGGCCCTACAATGAGCAGTTCTTC.

V usage is TRBV5-1 and J usage is TRBJ1-5; perhaps TRBD1 as D (6 bases). CDR3 length: 15 amino acids. CDR1 SGHRS and CDR2 YFSETQ come from the germline V gene. V gave up 1 base and J gave up 2 bases, with 10 bases separating them. The CDR3 sequence is CASSLQAGGNQPQHF. The CDR3 DNA reads as TGCGCCAGCAGCTTGCAGGCAGGGGGCAATCAGCCCCAGCATTTT. The entire variable domain, with the rest obtained from reference TRBV5-1 and TRBJ1-5, is as follows: KAGVTQTPRYLIKTRGQQVTLSCSPISGHRSVSWYQQTPGQGLQFLFEYFSETQRNKGNFPGRFSGRQFSNSRSEMNVSTLELGDSALYLCASSLQAGGNQPQHFGDGTRLSIL.

This clonotype showed up many times. The V and J genes are TRBV4-1 and TRBJ2-1; 10 bases line up with TRBD2. Trimming at V came to 4 bases and at J to 0 bases, leaving 6 bases not matched to a gene. The CDR3 length is 17 residues. The germline V gene encodes CDR1 MGHRA and CDR2 YSYEKL. This CDR3 reads CASSRIAGGNSYNEQFF. The CDR3 DNA sequence: TGCGCCAGCAGCCGCATAGCGGGGGGAAACTCCTACAATGAGCAGTTCTTC.

V usage is TRBV6-5 and J usage is TRBJ2-7, with unresolved D. The ends were cut back, 10 bases at V and 7 bases at J, with 5 bases in the middle. The CDR3 runs to 8 residues. Germline V gene data show CDR1 as MNHEY and CDR2 as SVGAGI. CDR3 residues: CATREQYF. The CDR3, as DNA: TGTGCCACGCGTGAGCAGTACTTC.

This chain joins TRBV20-1 and TRBJ2-1; TRBD2 might be the D (7 bases). This CDR3 has 14 residues. Deletions cut 1 base from V and 7 bases from J, with 14 bases between. Germline V gene data show CDR1 as DFQATT and CDR2 as SNEGSKA (reference sequence). CDR3 loop: CSARVGGGPNEQFF. The CDR3 DNA follows: TGCAGTGCTAGAGTAGGGGGGGGGCCTAATGAGCAGTTCTTC.

The chain is built from TRBV7-3 and TRBJ2-3, with 7 positions matching TRBD1. This CDR3 contains 13 residues. Germline V gene lookup returns CDR1 SGHTA and CDR2 FQGTGA. The junction had 6 bases not matched to a gene; V was cut back by 4 bases and J by 8 bases. This CDR3 is CASSSTGASTQYF. DNA of the CDR3: TGTGCCAGCAGCTCTACAGGGGCTAGTACGCAGTATTTT.

This clonotype was picked up a small number of times. The chain carries TRBV12-3 or TRBV12-4 and TRBJ2-7; D may be TRBD2 (5 bases). There are 14 residues in the CDR3. V lost 1 base, J lost 4 bases, and 11 bases lay in between. The chain's CDR3 is CASSLGERTYEQYF. The CDR3 coding sequence is TGTGCCAGCAGTTTAGGGGAGCGGACTTACGAGCAGTACTTC.

The chain carries TRBV3-1 and TRBJ1-2; D remains ambiguous. Trimming took off 6 bases at V and 6 bases at J, with 14 bases between the two ends. CDR3 size: 13 residues. Germline V CDR1 and CDR2: LGHDT, YNNKEL (reference sequence). For the CDR3, the DNA is TGTGCCAGCAGTCCGACATTACTCAATGGCTACACCTTC. Translating gives CASSPTLLNGYTF.

In its sample, this clonotype was seen a few times. The V call is TRBV20-1, the J call TRBJ1-5; D gene unclear. Germline CDR1 reads DFQATT; CDR2 reads SNEGSKA (reference sequence). V lost 5 bases to trimming and J lost 0 bases, with 11 bases between them. CDR3 length: 14 amino acids. In DNA, the CDR3 is TGCAGTGCTCTTGAGGGTAGTAGCAATCAGCCCCAGCATTTT. This encodes CSALEGSSNQPQHF.

The chain has TRBV4-1 and TRBJ2-3; 8 bases fit TRBD1. CDR3 length: 14 residues. The germline CDR1 and CDR2 sequences are MGHRA and YSYEKL. The trim removed 7 bases at V and 4 bases at J, leaving 7 bases unmatched. The CDR3 is CASTSDRVPDTQYF. The DNA for the CDR3 is TGCGCCAGCACTTCGGACAGGGTCCCAGATACGCAGTATTTT.

In this sample, this clonotype turned up many times. This CDR3 is CASSLGYTDTQYF. As DNA, the CDR3 is TGTGCCAGCAGCTTAGGTTACACAGATACGCAGTATTTT. J is TRBJ2-3 and V is TRBV7-2; unclear D gene. The CDR3 extends over 13 amino acids. The V gene lost 1 base and the J gene lost 2 bases, with 4 bases spanning the gap. CDR1 SGHTA and CDR2 FQGNSA come from the germline V gene.

The CDR3 DNA reads as TGTGCCAGCAGCCAAGGGTTTTGGGCCAACGTCCTGACTTTC. Translation gives CASSQGFWANVLTF. This sequence joins TRBV14 and TRBJ2-6; D is undetermined. The germline CDR1 and CDR2 sequences are SGHDN and FVKESK. Trimming cost V 1 base and J 5 bases, with 6 bases left between them. The CDR3 has 14 residues. Full variable domain (outside the CDR3, taken from reference TRBV14 and TRBJ2-6): EAGVTQFPSHSVIEKGQTVTLRCDPISGHDNLYWYRRVMGKEIKFLLHFVKESKQDESGMPNNRFLAERTGGTYSTLKVQPAELEDSGVYFCASSQGFWANVLTFGAGSRLTVL.

The rearrangement links TRBV25-1 to TRBJ2-5, with 13 bases lining up with TRBD2. The CDR3 totals 14 residues. The germline V gene encodes CDR1 MGHDK and CDR2 SYGVNS. V lost 6 bases and J lost 4; bases outside the gene matches: 2. CDR3 sequence: CASRTSGGIETQYF. The CDR3 DNA follows: TGTGCCAGCAGGACTAGCGGGGGGATAGAGACCCAGTACTTC. Using reference TRBV25-1 and TRBJ2-5 for the parts outside the CDR3, the full variable domain is EADIYQTPRYLVIGTGKKITLECSQTMGHDKMYWYQQDPGMELHLIHYSYGVNSTEKGDLSSESTVSRIRTEHFPLTLESARPSHTSQYLCASRTSGGIETQYFGPGTRLLVL.

The gene calls are TRBV7-8 and TRBJ2-5; no firm D call. V lost 4 bases and J lost 1, with 7 bases in between. CDR3 length: 13 residues. The germline gives CDR1 SGHVS, CDR2 FQNEAQ. The CDR3 here is CASSYQFQETQYF. CDR3 nucleotides: TGTGCCAGCAGCTATCAGTTCCAAGAGACCCAGTACTTC. The full variable domain, its missing parts supplied by reference TRBV7-8 and TRBJ2-5, is GAGVSQSPRYKVAKRGQDVALRCDPISGHVSLFWYQQALGQGPEFLTYFQNEAQLDKSGLPSDRFFAERPEGSVSTLKIQRTQQEDSAVYLCASSYQFQETQYFGPGTRLLVL.

This chain links TRBV7-9 with TRBJ2-3, with D possibly called TRBD1 or TRBD2 (5 bases each). V was cut by 7 bases and J by 6 bases, with 20 bases left in between. There are 15 residues in the CDR3. Germline CDR1 and CDR2: SEHNR and FQNEAQ (reference sequence). CDR3 sequence: CASNLRPAGTDTQYF. As DNA, the CDR3 is TGTGCCAGCAACCTTCGACCCGCAGGGACGGATACGCAGTATTTT.

This clonotype turned up a few times. J is TRBJ2-3 and V is TRBV4-2; 10 nucleotides align to TRBD2. CDR1 and CDR2 from the germline V gene are LGHNA and YNFKEQ. The length of the CDR3 is 18 residues. Trimming at V came to 1 base and at J to 6 bases, leaving 13 bases not matched to a gene. The CDR3 DNA sequence: TGTGCCAGCAGCCAAGTCTCTGGACTAGCGGAGGTGGAGGATACGCAGTATTTT. It encodes CASSQVSGLAEVEDTQYF.

The chain joins TRBV6-6 to TRBJ2-2, with 7 bases matching TRBD2. Germline V gene lookup returns CDR1 MNHNY and CDR2 SVGAGI (reference sequence). This CDR3 comprises 15 residues. Losses at the gene ends were 2 bases for V and 5 bases for J; bases not matched to a gene: 5. CDR3 amino acids: CASSYPAGTTGELFF. The CDR3 DNA follows: TGTGCCAGCAGTTACCCAGCGGGGACTACCGGGGAGCTGTTTTTT.

With regard to this clonotype: One junction end disagrees with the germline gene, perhaps due to a read error. The rearrangement uses TRBV20-1 and TRBJ2-1; tentative D call: TRBD2 (6 bases). The CDR3 has 15 amino acids. Germline values: CDR1 DFQATT, CDR2 SNEGSKA (reference sequence). The CDR3 DNA is TGCAGTGCTAGAGATGCGGGGCATTTATACAATGAGCGGTTCTTC. Encoded protein: CSARDAGHLYNERFF.

In this sample, this clonotype turned up many times. V is TRBV7-2 and J is TRBJ2-5; 8 nucleotides agree with TRBD2. Germline V lookup: CDR1 SGHTA, CDR2 FQGNSA. The V and J ends lost 10 bases and 5 bases, in that order; junction bases with no gene match: 15. The CDR3 runs 15 residues. CDR3 sequence: CATKSGGTFLETQYF. CDR3 DNA sequence: TGTGCCACCAAGAGCGGGGGCACATTCTTGGAGACCCAGTACTTC.

The rearrangement uses TRBV27 and TRBJ2-3; 14 bases are a match to TRBD2. Looked up from germline, CDR1 is MNHEY and CDR2 is SMNVEV (reference sequence). The CDR3 is 16 amino acids. With V trimmed by 5 bases and J by 7 bases, 8 bases remained unmatched. CDR3 bases: TGTGCCAGCAGTAAGACTAGCGGGGGGGCGGTGAATACGCAGTATTTT. Its translation: CASSKTSGGAVNTQYF.

The V call is TRBV4-1, the J call TRBJ2-3, with a weak D call TRBD2 (6 bases). The length of the CDR3 is 17 residues. Germline V CDR1 and CDR2: MGHRA, YSYEKL. Trimming stripped 1 base from V and 3 bases from J, with 17 bases between. CDR3 in amino acids: CASSQVPGGAGTDTQYF. The DNA of the CDR3 is TGCGCCAGCAGCCAAGTGCCCGGCGGGGCCGGGACAGATACGCAGTATTTT.

The rearrangement joins TRBV2 to TRBJ2-4; maybe TRBD2 (5 bases). The J call may be wrong; the DNA end is better matched by TRBJ2-5. The CDR3 sequence is 12 residues long. Germline values: CDR1 SNHLY, CDR2 FYNNEI. CDR3 in DNA: TGTGCCAGCAGAGTGGGCGGGGAGACCCAGTACTTC. Protein: CASRVGGETQYF.

This clonotype occurred a few times. The rearrangement joins TRBV5-1 to TRBJ2-7, with no clear D. The DNA end favors TRBJ2-5, so the J call may be wrong. Germline V CDR1 and CDR2: SGHRS, YFSETQ. The CDR3 runs 14 residues. The CDR3 loop is CASSLEWGRETQYF. DNA of the CDR3: TGCGCCAGCAGCTTGGAGTGGGGTCGGGAGACCCAGTACTTC.

J is TRBJ2-3 and V is TRBV7-3; D gene unclear. This CDR3 has 13 residues. Trimming left V 3 bases short and J 6 bases short, with 10 bases between. Germline V gene lookup returns CDR1 SGHTA and CDR2 FQGTGA. In DNA form, the CDR3 reads TGTGCCAGCAGCTTCCGGCTAGTCGATACGCAGTATTTT. Protein product: CASSFRLVDTQYF.

V gene TRBV18 combines with J gene TRBJ2-3, with 11 bases fitting TRBD2. The CDR3 is made up of 18 amino acids. Trimming cost V 2 bases and J 2 bases; bases outside gene matches: 9. In germline, CDR1 is KGHSH, CDR2 LQKENI. This CDR3 is CASSPSGGTSGHTDTQYF. CDR3 DNA: TGTGCCAGCTCACCATCGGGCGGGACTAGCGGCCACACAGATACGCAGTATTTT.

The chain joins TRBV10-3 to TRBJ1-1; D is uncertain. The germline CDR1 and CDR2 sequences are ENHRY and SYGVKD. V lost 4 bases and J 0 bases, leaving 9 bases between the germline ends. The CDR3 is 14 amino acids. Here the CDR3 reads CAISAGSMNTEAFF. The CDR3, as DNA: TGTGCCATCAGTGCGGGCAGTATGAACACTGAAGCTTTCTTT.

The chain combines TRBV9 with TRBJ2-3; no definite D call. Germline V gene sequence: CDR1 SGDLS, CDR2 YYNGEE. Trimming took off 2 bases at V and 2 bases at J, with 12 bases between the two ends. The CDR3 spans 15 residues. CDR3 amino acids: CASSVDASHTDTQYF. The CDR3 DNA is TGTGCCAGCAGCGTTGATGCAAGCCACACAGATACGCAGTATTTT.

The chain combines TRBV27 with TRBJ2-7; 10 bases match TRBD2. This CDR3 region has 18 residues. The germline gives CDR1 MNHEY, CDR2 SMNVEV (reference sequence). The V gene end was trimmed by 5 bases and the J gene end by 6 bases; junction bases not matched to a gene: 19. This CDR3 reads CASSPPGQLAGFPSEQYF. The CDR3 region has the DNA TGTGCCAGCAGTCCCCCCGGGCAACTAGCGGGGTTCCCCTCCGAGCAGTACTTC.